The sequence of this T cell receptor beta chain was determined in a study of T cell responses to AZD1222 COVID-19 vaccine. Whole-study findings and limits: Of spike-specific TCRs, nearly half reportedly target regions left unmutated in variants.

About this clone: Its target is unknown.

The CDR3 extends over 15 amino acids. V shed 5 bases and J 4 bases; nucleotides not matched to a gene: 4. The germline V gene encodes CDR1 MDHEN and CDR2 SYDVKM. Generated by immunoSEQ multiplex PCR, the TCRdb table keeps only in-frame clones and is missing some. There are about 140,000 clones in the sample; about nine tenths occur only once, and approximately 1.6% lies in the top ten. This sequence originates from an adult who received the AZD1222 COVID-19 vaccine. The source material was peripheral blood, sampled 28 days after the second AZD1222 dose. The chain employs TRBV28 and TRBJ1-4; 10 bases fit TRBD1. CDR3 region: CASSPGDRGNEKLFF. The DNA of the CDR3 is TGTGCCAGCAGTCCCGGGGACAGGGGTAATGAAAAACTGTTTTTT.